This T cell receptor (beta chain) was identified in a study of blood T cell repertoires in COVID-19. Original methodology: Amplified reference gene primers provided the basis for estimating nucleated cell counts. The repertoire was sequenced with immunoSEQ multiplex PCR; TCRdb's copy has only in-frame clones and lacks some. For V, J and clone size, that table is used; D and trimming come from the DNA. The table includes 95,000 to 110,000 clones, about 93% detected once. V lost 5 bases and J lost 3, with 16 bases in between. Germline loops: CDR1 LGHDT, CDR2 YNNKEL (reference sequence). The CDR3 runs to 15 residues.

The chain employs TRBV3-1 (or the pseudogene TRBV3-2) and TRBJ2-5, with D perhaps TRBD1 (5 bases). The origin of this receptor is a woman in her twenties or thirties with acute or convalescent COVID-19. What was sequenced was peripheral blood. CDR3 residues: CASSKGALLKETQYF. CDR3 coding DNA: TGTGCCAGCAGCAAAGGGGCACTCCTGAAAGAGACCCAGTACTTC.